This entry concerns a single T cell receptor beta chain. What it binds is not known. These data originate in a study of siplizumab effects on memory and regulatory T cells. V lost 2 bases, J lost 0 bases, and 14 bases lay in between. Germline values: CDR1 SGHTA, CDR2 FQGNSA. CDR3 size: 18 residues. The study, taken as a whole, reports: In unstimulated cells, naive T cells appeared more diverse than memory T cells and seemed major alloresponse contributors. Proof of suppressive function in proliferating Tregs from siplizumab cultures was not established. Among mappable alloreactive CD4+ clones, the Treg-derived fraction averaged around 66% with siplizumab versus around 26% in controls. Naive or memory phenotype was unassignable for roughly 75-97% of proliferating CD4+ or CD8+ clones.

The repertoire was sequenced with immunoSEQ multiplex PCR; TCRdb's copy has only in-frame clones and lacks some. The sample lists some 96,000 clones, approximately 91% occurring once. The TCR sequence derives from a human donor in good health. The chain couples TRBV7-2 to TRBJ2-6; tentative D call: TRBD2 (6 bases). Source material: CD4+ T cells sorted from blood. The CDR3 reads CASSLLRDGGSGANVLTF. The CDR3 DNA reads TGTGCCAGCAGCTTACTGCGGGACGGAGGCTCTGGGGCCAACGTCCTGACTTTC.